The present T cell receptor beta chain was sequenced within a study of cytomegalovirus exposure and HLA in healthy donors. PCR employed 60 Vbeta and 13 Jbeta primers. Assay used: immunoSEQ multiplex PCR; TCRdb lists only in-frame clones, some missing. The sample has some 100,000 clones; about four fifths are singletons. Regarding the study as a whole: With later analysis, a missense DCLRE1C variant became linked to TCR beta V- and J-gene trimming.

With 2 bases removed from V and 9 bases from J, the gap between germline ends came to 14 bases. CDR3 length: 13 residues. The germline V gene has CDR1 SGHDT and CDR2 YYEEEE. In the case of this clone: Its target is unknown.

This TCR derives from a man between 18 and 29 years old in good health and CMV-seronegative. Sequencing was carried out using PBMCs. The V and J genes are TRBV5-6 and TRBJ1-2; D might be TRBD1 (5 bases). CDR3 protein: CASSFGQGGSYTF. The CDR3 DNA reads as TGTGCCAGCAGCTTCGGGCAGGGAGGTAGCTACACCTTC.